This entry describes one T cell receptor beta chain. This record comes from a study of control samples from healthy donors and cancer patients. V lost 3 bases, J lost 9 bases, and 12 bases lay in between. Germline V gene sequence: CDR1 SEHNR, CDR2 FQNEAQ (reference sequence). This CDR3 is built from 13 residues. Sequencing was performed with immunoSEQ multiplex PCR; in TCRdb, only in-frame clones are kept and a portion is missing. The data contain tens of thousands of clones, around 87% of them seen just once; the ten biggest clones take up 11% to 15%. This chain links TRBV7-9 with TRBJ1-5; D is undetermined. The sequence was collected from a man in his sixties with head and neck cancer. Input material: PBMCs. CDR3 protein: CASSFGRTGPQHF. CDR3 sequence (DNA): TGTGCCAGCAGCTTCGGCAGGACCGGGCCCCAGCATTTT.